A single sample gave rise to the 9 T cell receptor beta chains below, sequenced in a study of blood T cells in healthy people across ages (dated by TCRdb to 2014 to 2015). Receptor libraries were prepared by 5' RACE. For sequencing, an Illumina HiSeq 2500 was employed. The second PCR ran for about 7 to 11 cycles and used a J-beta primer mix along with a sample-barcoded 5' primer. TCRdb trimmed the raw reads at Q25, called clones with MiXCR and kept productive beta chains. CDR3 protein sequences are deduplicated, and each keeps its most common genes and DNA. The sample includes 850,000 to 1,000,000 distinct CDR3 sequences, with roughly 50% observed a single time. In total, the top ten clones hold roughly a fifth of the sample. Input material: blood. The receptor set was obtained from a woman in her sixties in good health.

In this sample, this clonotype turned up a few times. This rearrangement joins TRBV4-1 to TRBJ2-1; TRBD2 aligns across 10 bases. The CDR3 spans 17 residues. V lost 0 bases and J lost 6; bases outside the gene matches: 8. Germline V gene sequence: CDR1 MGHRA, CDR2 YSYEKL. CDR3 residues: CASSQDLVAGGSNEQFF. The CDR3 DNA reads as TGCGCCAGCAGCCAAGATTTAGTAGCGGGGGGTTCCAATGAGCAGTTCTTC.

The CDR3 DNA reads TGTGCCAGCAGCTTCGGGACAGGGTATGAAAAACTGTTTTTT. This translates into CASSFGTGYEKLFF. The rearrangement joins TRBV5-6 to TRBJ1-4; 9 positions agree with TRBD1. The CDR3 contains 14 residues. Germline V CDR1 and CDR2: SGHDT, YYEEEE. V shed 2 bases and J 6 bases; nucleotides not matched to a gene: 2.

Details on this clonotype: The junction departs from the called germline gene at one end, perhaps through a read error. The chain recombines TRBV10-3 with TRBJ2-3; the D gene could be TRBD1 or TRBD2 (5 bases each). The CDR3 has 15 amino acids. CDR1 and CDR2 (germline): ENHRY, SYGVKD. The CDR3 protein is CAVSELGASGDTQYF. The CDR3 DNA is TGTGCCGTCAGTGAGCTCGGGGCGTCTGGGGATACGCAGTATTTT.

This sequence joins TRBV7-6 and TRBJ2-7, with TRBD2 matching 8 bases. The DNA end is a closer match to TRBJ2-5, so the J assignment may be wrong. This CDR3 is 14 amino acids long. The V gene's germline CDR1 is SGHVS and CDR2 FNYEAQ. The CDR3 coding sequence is TGTGCCAGCACCAAAGCGGGAGTTGGGGAGACCCAGTACTTC. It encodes CASTKAGVGETQYF.

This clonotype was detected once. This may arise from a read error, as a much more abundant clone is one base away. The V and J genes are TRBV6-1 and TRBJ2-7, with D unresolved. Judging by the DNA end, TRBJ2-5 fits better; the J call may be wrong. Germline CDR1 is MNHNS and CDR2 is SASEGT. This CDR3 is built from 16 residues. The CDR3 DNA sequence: TGTGCCAGCAGTTCAGGAGATGACTGGCTACGGGAGACCCAGTACTTC. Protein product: CASSSGDDWLRETQYF.

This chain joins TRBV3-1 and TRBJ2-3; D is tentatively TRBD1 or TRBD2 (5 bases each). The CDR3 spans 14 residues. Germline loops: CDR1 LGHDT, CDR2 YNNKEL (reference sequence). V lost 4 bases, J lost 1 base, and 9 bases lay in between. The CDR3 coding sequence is TGTGCCAGCAGCCCGACGGGGCGCACAGATACGCAGTATTTT. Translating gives CASSPTGRTDTQYF.

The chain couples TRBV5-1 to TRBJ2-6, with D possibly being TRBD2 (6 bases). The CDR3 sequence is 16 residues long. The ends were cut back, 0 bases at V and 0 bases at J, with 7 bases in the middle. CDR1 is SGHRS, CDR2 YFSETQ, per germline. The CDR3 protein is CASSLDGGSGANVLTF. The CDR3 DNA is TGCGCCAGCAGCTTGGACGGGGGCTCTGGGGCCAACGTCCTGACTTTC.

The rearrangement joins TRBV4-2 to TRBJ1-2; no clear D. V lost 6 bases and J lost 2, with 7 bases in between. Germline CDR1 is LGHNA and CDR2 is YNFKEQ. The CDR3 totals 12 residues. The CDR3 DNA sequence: TGTGCCAGCAGGTCAAGAAACTATGGCTACACCTTC. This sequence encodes CASRSRNYGYTF.

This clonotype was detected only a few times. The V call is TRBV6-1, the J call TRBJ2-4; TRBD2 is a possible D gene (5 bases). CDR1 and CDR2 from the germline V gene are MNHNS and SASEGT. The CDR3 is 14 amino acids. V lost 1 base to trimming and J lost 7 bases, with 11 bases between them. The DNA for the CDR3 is TGTGCCAGCAGTGAAGGAGGGTGGTGGAACATTCAGTACTTC. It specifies CASSEGGWWNIQYF.